This T cell receptor (beta chain) originates from a study of blood T cell repertoires in COVID-19. Study-level background: Collection of acute and convalescent COVID-19 samples took place in the United States, Italy and Spain.

Trimming pared 5 bases from V and 1 base from J, leaving 8 bases between. The CDR3 has 13 residues. The germline V gene encodes CDR1 LNHDA and CDR2 SQIVND (reference sequence). Clones were sequenced by immunoSEQ multiplex PCR, and TCRdb holds only the in-frame ones, with some missing. The sample has roughly 53,000 clones; around nine tenths are singletons. The source is a woman between 35 and 50 years old with active COVID-19. Sequenced sample: peripheral blood. V and J are TRBV19 and TRBJ2-5; D perhaps matches TRBD2 (6 bases). This CDR3 is CASSQGLQETQYF. CDR3 in DNA: TGTGCCAGTAGTCAGGGACTCCAAGAGACCCAGTACTTC.